A selection of T cell receptor beta chains follows, all from one sample in a study of blood T cell repertoires in COVID-19. Only in-frame clones appear in the TCRdb table, and some are missing; sequencing was by immunoSEQ multiplex PCR. The profile shows about 250,000 clones, 65% to 90% of them singletons. The specimen sequenced was PBMCs or T cells enriched from blood (not recorded which). The receptors come from a woman aged 45-60 years with acute COVID-19. CDR3s include the opening cysteine and the closing phenylalanine or tryptophan. D genes are given only for firm matches. Size is stated for part of the rows, as once, few or many counts, or as a class when the clone is expanded.

CDR3nt	CDR3aa	abundance	j_gene	v_gene	d_gene
TGCGCCAGCAGCCTGCGGACAGCTAATGAAAAACTGTTTTTT	CASSLRTANEKLFF	NA	TRBJ1-4	TRBV4-3	NA
TGCAGCGTTGAAGACATGGGACAGGACCACTATGGCTACACCTTC	CSVEDMGQDHYGYTF	NA	TRBJ1-2	TRBV29-1	TRBD1
TGTGCCAGCAGCGTAGCGCAGGGCCATAATTCACCCCTCCACTTT	CASSVAQGHNSPLHF	NA	TRBJ1-6	TRBV9	NA
TGTGCCTGGTGGAGGGGCTCTGGAAACACCATATATTTT	CAWWRGSGNTIYF	NA	TRBJ1-3	TRBV30	NA
TGCGCCAGCAGCACCTCGACAGGGAACTATGGCTACACCTTC	CASSTSTGNYGYTF	once	TRBJ1-2	TRBV5-1	TRBD1
TGTGCCAGCAGCTTAAACGGCTACGAGCAGTACTTC	CASSLNGYEQYF	NA	TRBJ2-7	TRBV11-3	NA
TGTGCCAGCACCTCGCCTTCCGGGACAGCCTACAATGAGCAGTTCTTC	CASTSPSGTAYNEQFF	NA	TRBJ2-1	TRBV28	TRBD1
TGTGCCAGCAGGCGAGACAGGGGGGATGAAAAACTGTTTTTT	CASRRDRGDEKLFF	NA	TRBJ1-4	TRBV2	TRBD1
TGTGCCAGCAGCGCGCCACAGGGACCTTACACTGAAGCTTTCTTT	CASSAPQGPYTEAFF	once	TRBJ1-1	TRBV9	NA
TGTGCCAGCGGTGATATATTACAGGGGATGGATCAGCCCCAGCATTTT	CASGDILQGMDQPQHF	NA	TRBJ1-5	TRBV2	TRBD1
TGTGCCAGCAGTTCCTACGGGACAGGTATGAACACTGAAGCTTTCTTT	CASSSYGTGMNTEAFF	NA	TRBJ1-1	TRBV6-5	TRBD1
TGTGCCAGCAGCATACAGGGGATGGAGGGCTACACCTTC	CASSIQGMEGYTF	NA	TRBJ1-2	TRBV7-2	TRBD1
TGCGCCAGCGGTCCCCAGGGGAACACTGAAGCTTTCTTT	CASGPQGNTEAFF	NA	TRBJ1-1	TRBV5-1	NA